This T cell receptor (beta chain) emerged from a study of cytomegalovirus exposure and HLA in healthy donors. Study-wide context: Researchers previously reported finding roughly 120 million unique TCR beta sequences from 170 million or so T cells. Study-wide results and limits: Later analysis placed DRB1 highest and HLA-C lowest in TCR association rates, which differed by HLA locus.

Use of 60 Vbeta and 13 Jbeta primers characterized the PCR. Under the authors' procedure: Later, an analysis found around 80 million unique TCR beta chains, and 9.5 million to 11 million of these were shared. Assay used: immunoSEQ multiplex PCR; TCRdb lists only in-frame clones, some missing. That table furnishes V, J and clone size, whereas the DNA furnished D and trimming. The sample lists approximately 90,000 clones; around 84% were seen once. The donors gave bone marrow, and they were healthy. The germline V gene has CDR1 GTSNPN and CDR2 SVGIG (reference sequence). V shed 4 bases, J shed 8 bases, and the junction held 4 bases outside the gene matches. The CDR3 has 11 residues. About this clone: Its cognate antigen is unknown.

The rearrangement joins TRBV30 to TRBJ1-1, with 7 bases aligning to TRBD1. The sequencing sample was made of PBMCs. The TCR sequence derives from a man in his forties or fifties in good health and CMV-seropositive. The CDR3 region has the DNA TGTGCCTGGAAGATCAGGGGGGAAGCTTTCTTT. This encodes CAWKIRGEAFF.